Described below is a single TCR beta chain sequence and its context. Its specificity is unknown. The CDR3 loop spans 12 amino acids. V lost 4 bases and J 4 bases, leaving 8 bases between the germline ends. Germline V gene sequence: CDR1 SGHDT, CDR2 YYEEEE. Vbeta (60) and Jbeta (13) primers were used in the PCR. Original methodology: A follow-up analysis tallied some 80 million unique TCR beta chains, roughly 11 million shared. Repertoires were generated with immunoSEQ multiplex PCR, while TCRdb's copy carries only in-frame clones and drops some. That table is the source of V, J and clone size, and D and trimming were worked out from the DNA. The data contain about 76,000 clones, around 72% of them singletons. The record originates from a study of cytomegalovirus exposure and HLA in healthy donors. Points from the study as a whole: Overall, approximately 150 TCR beta chains were annotated as cytomegalovirus-associated. Researchers reported from a later analysis that most CMV-associated TCR beta chains appeared HLA-restricted. An ancestry cluster, one associated with Asian ancestry, reportedly showed fewer N-insertions than the approximately 650-donor mean in a later analysis.

The sequence came from a woman between 35 and 50 years old in good health and CMV-seropositive. Sequencing was performed on PBMCs. V is TRBV5-6 and J is TRBJ1-2; possibly TRBD1 for D (5 bases). The CDR3 bases are TGTGCCAGCAGCCCTGGGGCCTATGGCTACACCTTC. Translation: CASSPGAYGYTF.